Listed here are 20 T cell receptor beta chains from one sample, sequenced in a study of blood T cell repertoires in COVID-19. Generated by immunoSEQ multiplex PCR, the TCRdb table keeps only in-frame clones and is missing some. The profile shows about 300,000 clones, around 85% of them singletons. The sample consisted of PBMCs or T cells enriched from blood (not recorded which). The receptor source for this set is a woman in her 30s who had been exposed to COVID-19.

There are a few counts of this clone. The genes are TRBV6-4 and TRBJ2-7; 11 positions agree with TRBD1. Germline V CDR1 and CDR2: MRHNA, SNTAGT. V lost 6 bases to trimming and J lost 3 bases; unmatched junction nucleotides: 4. This CDR3 has 14 amino acids. CDR3 DNA sequence: TGTGCCAGCAGCGGCGGGACAGGGGGCTACGAGCAGTACTTC. As protein: CASSGGTGGYEQYF.

The V and J genes are TRBV2 and TRBJ1-2; unclear D gene. Germline lookup yields CDR1 SNHLY and CDR2 FYNNEI. CDR3 length equals 12 residues. V dropped 8 bases and J dropped 6 bases, with 13 bases sitting between them. CDR3 in DNA: TGTGCCAGCCAAACGGGGAGCGATGGCTACACCTTC. Translating it yields CASQTGSDGYTF.

The chain is built from TRBV24-1 and TRBJ2-3, with D possibly matching TRBD1 (6 bases). CDR1 and CDR2 (germline): KGHDR, SFDVKD. CDR3 length equals 17 residues. V lost 9 bases and J lost 3, with 24 bases in between. The CDR3 sequence: CATRYRDISGGTDTQYF. CDR3 DNA: TGTGCCACCCGATACCGGGACATCAGCGGTGGGACAGATACGCAGTATTTT.

This chain joins TRBV4-1 and TRBJ1-2, with D maybe TRBD1 (5 bases). CDR1 and CDR2 (germline): MGHRA, YSYEKL. The CDR3 sequence is 16 residues long. The V and J ends lost 1 base and 8 bases respectively, with 20 bases between them. This CDR3 reads CASSQASQGLGWGYTF. The CDR3 coding sequence is TGCGCCAGCAGCCAAGCGTCTCAGGGTTTGGGTTGGGGCTACACCTTC.

This rearrangement joins TRBV7-9 to TRBJ2-7; 14 nucleotides agree with TRBD2. This CDR3 has 15 residues. Per germline, CDR1 SEHNR and CDR2 FQNEAQ (reference sequence). J was trimmed by 5 bases and V by 4 bases; bases with no gene match: 4. The CDR3 loop is CASSSRGLAGDEQYF. DNA of the CDR3: TGTGCCAGCAGCTCAAGGGGACTAGCGGGAGACGAGCAGTACTTC.

This clone was counted many times. The chain couples TRBV4-1 to TRBJ2-7, with TRBD2 matching over 12 bases. This CDR3 region has 16 residues. Germline V CDR1 and CDR2: MGHRA, YSYEKL. The V and J ends lost 0 bases and 5 bases, in that order; junction bases with no gene match: 5. CDR3 DNA sequence: TGCGCCAGCAGCCAAGATCTACTAGCGGGGGGCCACGAGCAGTACTTC. Encoded protein: CASSQDLLAGGHEQYF.

A note on this clone: One end of the junction varies from germline; a read error may be responsible. J is TRBJ1-5 and V is TRBV28; TRBD1 aligns across 8 bases. This CDR3 comprises 11 residues. CDR1 and CDR2 (germline): MDHEN, SYDVKM. The CDR3 loop is CASRSDRADHF. The CDR3 region has the DNA TGTGCCAGCAGATCGGACAGGGCGGACCACTTT.

The rearrangement joins TRBV27 to TRBJ2-7; TRBD1 might be the D (6 bases). The CDR3 contains 11 residues. V was cut by 5 bases and J by 10 bases, with 12 bases left in between. Germline CDR1 is MNHEY and CDR2 is SMNVEV (reference sequence). CDR3: CASSKTGRQYF. Written as DNA, the CDR3 is TGTGCCAGCAGTAAAACAGGGCGCCAGTACTTC.

The chain combines TRBV12-3 or TRBV12-4 with TRBJ1-1, with unresolved D. Trimming pared 6 bases from V and 7 bases from J, leaving 9 bases between. The CDR3 covers 11 residues. The CDR3 region is CASSQVLEAFF. The CDR3 DNA is TGTGCCAGCAGCCAGGTTCTTGAAGCTTTCTTT.

This chain joins TRBV10-1 and TRBJ2-5; no firm D call. Germline CDR1 is WNHNN and CDR2 is SYGVQD (reference sequence). V lost 4 bases and J 2 bases, leaving 8 bases between the germline ends. This CDR3 contains 13 residues. CDR3: CASSAGLQETQYF. DNA of the CDR3: TGCGCCAGCAGTGCCGGGTTACAAGAGACCCAGTACTTC.

The gene calls are TRBV28 and TRBJ1-2; tentative D call: TRBD1 (6 bases). The ends were cut back, 1 base at V and 8 bases at J, with 17 bases in the middle. Germline values: CDR1 MDHEN, CDR2 SYDVKM. CDR3 length: 15 amino acids. Here the CDR3 reads CASSLFSLQGHGYTF. CDR3 coding DNA: TGTGCCAGCAGTTTATTCTCTTTACAGGGTCACGGCTACACCTTC.

J is TRBJ2-7 and V is TRBV28, with 13 bases aligning to TRBD2. The germline gives CDR1 MDHEN, CDR2 SYDVKM. Unmatched junction bases numbered 0, after V lost 6 bases and J lost 4 bases. The CDR3 is made up of 13 amino acids. The CDR3 protein is CASRTSGRYEQYF. CDR3 DNA: TGTGCCAGCAGGACTAGCGGGAGGTACGAGCAGTACTTC.

The rearrangement uses TRBV4-2 and TRBJ1-1, with 11 bases fitting TRBD1. V shed 2 bases, J shed 6 bases, and the junction held 11 bases outside the gene matches. The CDR3 contains 17 residues. Germline CDR1 is LGHNA and CDR2 is YNFKEQ. The CDR3 region has the DNA TGTGCCAGCAGCCAACCCGGACAGGGGGCAGGTTTTTCTGAAGCTTTCTTT. It is translated as CASSQPGQGAGFSEAFF.

This clone has only one observation. The chain employs TRBV27 and TRBJ2-2, with 8 bases lining up with TRBD2. Losses at the gene ends were 5 bases for V and 8 bases for J; bases not matched to a gene: 16. CDR3 length equals 17 residues. CDR1 is MNHEY and CDR2 is SMNVEV in the germline V gene (reference sequence). CDR3 nucleotides: TGTGCCAGCAGTCATGACGGGGGGGCAGACCTCCCGGGGGAGCTGTTTTTT. Translating gives CASSHDGGADLPGELFF.

This chain joins TRBV6-5 and TRBJ1-2; 7 bases match TRBD1. CDR3 length equals 13 residues. Germline-derived CDR1 and CDR2 are MNHEY and SVGAGI. V shed 3 bases, J shed 10 bases, and the junction held 8 bases outside the gene matches. The CDR3 reads CASSYRGQGSYTF. The CDR3, as DNA: TGTGCCAGCAGTTATAGGGGGCAGGGATCCTACACCTTC.

The chain couples TRBV6-2 or TRBV6-3 to TRBJ2-7, with 8 bases matching TRBD2. The CDR3 has 14 residues. The V and J ends lost 6 bases and 2 bases, in that order; junction bases with no gene match: 6. CDR1 MNHEY and CDR2 SVGEGT come from the germline V gene. CDR3 residues: CASSPGTRAYEQYF. The CDR3, as DNA: TGTGCCAGCAGCCCCGGGACTAGAGCCTACGAGCAGTACTTC.

V usage is TRBV10-1 and J usage is TRBJ1-1; D may be TRBD1 (6 bases). Germline CDR1 and CDR2: WNHNN and SYGVQD (reference sequence). The CDR3 runs to 13 residues. V lost 4 bases and J 3 bases, leaving 9 bases between the germline ends. The CDR3 here is CASSVRGDTEAFF. In nucleotides, the CDR3 is TGCGCCAGCAGTGTCAGGGGTGACACTGAAGCTTTCTTT.

This clone was recorded only once. J is TRBJ2-5 and V is TRBV4-2; the match to TRBD2 covers 9 bases. The V gene's germline CDR1 is LGHNA and CDR2 YNFKEQ. The trim removed 0 bases at V and 5 bases at J, leaving 10 bases unmatched. The CDR3 has 17 amino acids. The CDR3 spells CASSQDGEGSGGETQYF. The CDR3 DNA sequence: TGTGCCAGCAGCCAAGACGGGGAGGGTAGCGGGGGTGAGACCCAGTACTTC.

CDR3 sequence: CATPRQGDYGYTF. CDR3 nucleotides: TGTGCCACCCCCAGGCAGGGGGACTATGGCTACACCTTC. The chain employs TRBV2 and TRBJ1-2; 7 nucleotides agree with TRBD1. The CDR3 runs to 13 residues. Looked up from germline, CDR1 is SNHLY and CDR2 is FYNNEI. V trimming: 10 bases; J trimming: 3 bases; junction bases outside the gene matches: 8. The full variable domain, in which reference TRBV2 and TRBJ1-2 provide the parts outside the CDR3, is EPEVTQTPSHQVTQMGQEVILRCVPISNHLYFYWYRQILGQKVEFLVSFYNNEISEKSEIFDDQFSVERPDGSNFTLKIRSTKLEDSAMYFCATPRQGDYGYTFGSGTRLTVV.

The CDR3 spells CASSPRSLEKLFF. The CDR3 bases are TGTGCCAGCTCACCGAGAAGCCTAGAAAAACTGTTTTTT. The chain has TRBV18 and TRBJ1-4; D not certain. This CDR3 spans 13 amino acids. Germline CDR1 and CDR2: KGHSH and LQKENI. V shed 3 bases and J shed 8 bases, with 10 bases lying between them.